A single sample gave rise to the 5 T cell receptor beta chains below, sequenced in a study of prognosis after radiotherapy for stage I lung cancer. Multiplex PCR, run in two rounds, amplified TCR beta CDR3 from genomic DNA. Specific primers for each TRBV and TRBJ gene were what first-round PCR used. MiXCR, applied by TCRdb to the multiplex PCR reads, yields one record per CDR3 protein. Found here are around 20,000 distinct CDR3 sequences, about three fifths of them singletons; the top ten hold 27%. The sample here was PBMCs, taken before or after stereotactic body radiation therapy (not recorded which). The receptor source for this set is a donor over 45 with non-small cell lung cancer.

This clonotype has a count of ten or more. V and J are TRBV7-2 and TRBJ2-1, with TRBD2 identical over 8 bases. Germline assignment: CDR1 SGHTA and CDR2 FQGNSA. This CDR3 has 15 amino acids. V lost 5 bases, J lost 7 bases, and 10 bases stayed unmatched. In nucleotides, the CDR3 is TGTGCCAGCAGCCTTAGCGGGAACTCGGCTAATGAGCAGTTCTTC. It is translated as CASSLSGNSANEQFF.

For this clonotype: One end of the junction fails to match germline, which may point to a read error. The CDR3 DNA sequence: TGTGCCAGCAGCTTTCTCAGTGGGTCCGCTCCGGCCACCGGGGATCTGTTTTTT. It yields the protein CASSFLSGSAPATGDLFF. This rearrangement joins TRBV7-8 to TRBJ2-2, with D maybe TRBD2 (5 bases). The CDR3 is 18 residues long. Per the germline V gene, CDR1 is SGHVS and CDR2 is FQNEAQ.

The table lists this clonotype with a count of one. A far bigger clonotype differs at one base, so this is likely a read error. The chain carries TRBV6-9 and TRBJ2-3; tentative D call: TRBD2 (5 bases). V gave up 5 bases and J gave up 2 bases, with 14 bases separating them. CDR1 is MNHGY and CDR2 is SVAAGI in the germline V gene. This CDR3 comprises 15 residues. CDR3 amino acids: CASSVRGRDTDTQYF. DNA for the CDR3: TGTGCCAGCAGTGTTCGGGGTAGGGACACAGATACGCAGTATTTT.

The rearrangement joins TRBV5-1 to TRBJ2-1; D perhaps matches TRBD2 (5 bases). Germline V lookup: CDR1 SGHRS, CDR2 YFSETQ. This CDR3 comprises 15 residues. V was pared by 1 base and J by 7 bases, with 15 bases between. The CDR3 sequence is CASSLPAVVRNEQFF. CDR3 nucleotide sequence: TGCGCCAGCAGCTTGCCAGCGGTAGTACGGAATGAGCAGTTCTTC.

This clonotype occurred once. One junction end does not reproduce the germline sequence, and a read error may be involved. The V call is TRBV27, the J call TRBJ2-7, with D perhaps TRBD1 or TRBD2 (5 bases each). There are 14 residues in the CDR3. The germline V gene encodes CDR1 MNHEY and CDR2 SMNVEV (reference sequence). This CDR3 reads CATSRTLDSYEQYF. The CDR3 DNA sequence: TGTGCCACCAGTCGGACACTAGATTCTTACGAGCAGTACTTC.